A selection of T cell receptor beta chains follows, all from one sample in a study of shared clonotypes between healthy human individuals. Method: immunoSEQ multiplex PCR; TCRdb's copy keeps in-frame clones and lacks some. The sample comprises some 2,500,000 clones, approximately 90% of which are singletons, and approximately 0.4% rests with the top ten. Sample: naive CD4+ T cells from PBMCs. These receptors came from a young man in good health. Some clones in this sample may be carry-over from other donors' samples. Each CDR3 is given with its conserved first and last residue. A D gene is named only where the DNA matches it firmly. Not every row has a clone size; where given, it reads once, few, many or a size class.

>TRBV5-6|once|TRBJ1-2|NA
CASSLGRLWGYTF
TGTGCCAGCAGCTTAGGGAGGCTATGGGGCTACACCTTC
>TRBV6-5|NA|TRBJ2-2|NA
CASSYFSAGELFF
TGTGCCAGCAGTTATTTCTCAGCCGGGGAGCTGTTTTTT
>TRBV27|NA|TRBJ1-3|NA
CASSRKGGGNTIYF
TGTGCCAGCAGTCGAAAGGGAGGTGGAAACACCATATATTTT
>TRBV6-1|NA|TRBJ2-7|TRBD1
CASSRDRGPHEQYF
TGTGCCAGCAGTCGGGACAGGGGGCCCCACGAGCAGTACTTC
>TRBV7-9|NA|TRBJ2-1|NA
CASSLTQAPAEVF
TGTGCCAGCAGCTTAACACAGGCACCGGCGGAGGTCTTC
>TRBV27|NA|TRBJ2-7|NA
CASSLGPSQSSYEQYF
TGTGCCAGCAGTCTCGGCCCATCTCAGAGCTCCTACGAGCAGTACTTC
>TRBV19|NA|TRBJ2-7|NA
CASSAEGNGPQDQYF
TGTGCCAGTAGTGCGGAGGGGAACGGGCCCCAGGATCAGTACTTC
>TRBV28|NA|TRBJ1-2|NA
CASSSQTGTAFRGYTF
TGTGCCAGCAGTTCCCAAACCGGGACGGCCTTTAGGGGCTACACCTTC
>TRBV6-5|NA|TRBJ2-2|TRBD2
CASSYRTSGNTGELFF
TGTGCCAGCAGTTACAGGACTAGCGGGAACACCGGGGAGCTGTTTTTT
>TRBV14|once|TRBJ2-7|TRBD1
CASNRSGQGVHEQYF
TGTGCCAGCAACCGTTCGGGACAGGGGGTCCACGAGCAGTACTTC
>TRBV19|NA|TRBJ2-2|TRBD2
CASSPRTSGTGELFF
TGTGCCAGTAGTCCCCGGACTAGCGGAACCGGGGAGCTGTTTTTT
>TRBV6-1|NA|TRBJ2-7|TRBD1
CASSVQGDEQYF
TGTGCCAGCAGTGTCCAGGGGGACGAGCAGTACTTC
>TRBV15|NA|TRBJ1-5|NA
CATSRDSLGNQPQHF
TGTGCCACCAGCAGAGATTCGTTAGGCAATCAGCCCCAGCATTTT
>TRBV28|NA|TRBJ1-2|NA
CASRGTDRTVYGYTF
TGTGCCAGCAGGGGAACGGACCGAACCGTCTATGGCTACACCTTC
>TRBV4-1|NA|TRBJ1-2|TRBD1
CASSQQQGTYGYTF
TGCGCCAGCAGCCAACAACAGGGGACCTATGGCTACACCTTC
>TRBV5-1|NA|TRBJ2-7|NA
CASSSTAGVGEQYF
TGCGCCAGCAGCTCGACTGCAGGGGTTGGCGAGCAGTACTTC
>TRBV11-2|NA|TRBJ1-6|NA
CASSLDLRAAGSPLHF
TGTGCCAGCAGCTTAGATCTTCGGGCGGCAGGGTCACCCCTCCACTTT
>TRBV6-1|NA|TRBJ1-6|NA
CASSEERVLDNSPLHF
TGTGCCAGCAGTGAAGAGAGGGTGCTGGATAATTCACCCCTCCACTTT
>TRBV6-5|NA|TRBJ2-2|NA
CASSYGSGLGTGELFF
TGTGCCAGCAGTTACGGATCAGGGTTGGGTACCGGGGAGCTGTTTTTT
>TRBV19|NA|TRBJ2-7|NA
CASSQQKTLYPYEQYF
TGTGCCAGTAGTCAACAGAAAACCCTTTATCCCTACGAGCAGTACTTC
>TRBV28|NA|TRBJ2-7|TRBD1
CASSLWDRAYEQYF
TGTGCCAGCAGTTTATGGGACAGGGCCTACGAGCAGTACTTC
>TRBV27|NA|TRBJ2-7|NA
CASSRQGPGAYEQYF
TGTGCCAGCAGTCGCCAGGGGCCAGGGGCCTACGAGCAGTACTTC
>TRBV4-1|NA|TRBJ2-7|NA
CASSQEGPGPYEQYF
TGCGCCAGCAGCCAAGAGGGGCCGGGACCCTACGAGCAGTACTTC
>TRBV5-1|once|TRBJ1-4|NA
CASSSKAPTNEKLFF
TGCGCCAGCAGCTCAAAGGCCCCAACTAATGAAAAACTGTTTTTT
>TRBV18|NA|TRBJ2-1|NA
CASSPGREVEFF
TGTGCCAGCTCACCGGGGCGGGAAGTGGAGTTCTTC
>TRBV29-1|NA|TRBJ2-5|NA
CSVERGQGPGETQYF
TGCAGCGTTGAAAGAGGGCAGGGGCCGGGAGAGACCCAGTACTTC
>TRBV11-2|NA|TRBJ2-2|NA
CASSLIRGREKSGELFF
TGTGCCAGCAGCTTAATCCGGGGGCGGGAGAAGAGCGGGGAGCTGTTTTTT
>TRBV2|NA|TRBJ1-4|NA
CASSREAANEKLFF
TGTGCCAGCAGTAGAGAGGCGGCTAATGAAAAACTGTTTTTT
>TRBV5-1|NA|TRBJ1-1|TRBD1
CASIKTGGNANTEAFF
TGCGCCAGCATAAAAACAGGGGGGAATGCGAACACTGAAGCTTTCTTT
>TRBV7-2|NA|TRBJ1-4|NA
CASSLGPREKLFF
TGTGCCAGCAGCTTGGGTCCGAGGGAAAAACTGTTTTTT
>TRBV7-3|NA|TRBJ1-3|NA
CASSPTGTGGNTIYF
TGTGCCAGCAGCCCTACAGGGACTGGTGGAAACACCATATATTTT
>TRBV20-1|few|TRBJ1-1|NA
CSAAAHTEAFF
TGCAGTGCGGCAGCCCACACTGAAGCTTTCTTT
>TRBV7-9|NA|TRBJ1-2|TRBD1
CASSPDRGLVNNYGYTF
TGTGCCAGCAGCCCCGACAGGGGTTTGGTAAATAACTATGGCTACACCTTC